The table lists the clone carrying this T cell receptor beta chain with many counts. Its cognate antigen is unknown. The entry originates in a study of T-cell reconstitution after alpha-beta-depleted transplantation in children. CDR3 length: 16 residues. From germline, CDR1 is SGHRS and CDR2 YFSETQ. J lost 4 bases, V lost 0 bases, and 9 bases had no gene match. Findings and caveats of the study: After one year, T-cell counts and TCRbeta diversity mostly came from new T cells.

This sample's TCRbeta library carried unique molecular identifier barcodes. Each CDR3 protein gets one entry after TCRdb re-called the PCR reads with MiXCR. The table includes 250,000 to 300,000 distinct CDR3 sequences, nearly 8% detected once. This sequence was found in a female patient aged 2-15 years who had a stem cell transplant for Fanconi anemia, so the T cells may come from the graft donor. Material: peripheral blood, obtained 360 days after TCRalphabeta/CD19-depleted stem cell transplant. This chain links TRBV5-1 with TRBJ2-7; the match to TRBD1 covers 8 bases. The CDR3 spells CASSLDPGQGAYEQYF. Here the CDR3 DNA reads TGCGCCAGCAGCTTGGATCCCGGACAGGGTGCTTACGAGCAGTACTTC. The variable domain in full, completed from reference TRBV5-1 and TRBJ2-7, reads KAGVTQTPRYLIKTRGQQVTLSCSPISGHRSVSWYQQTPGQGLQFLFEYFSETQRNKGNFPGRFSGRQFSNSRSEMNVSTLELGDSALYLCASSLDPGQGAYEQYFGPGTRLTVT.